This entry is about one TCR beta chain. The data stem from a study of blood T cells in healthy people across ages. With a J-beta primer mix and a sample-barcoded 5' primer, a second PCR ran about 7 to 11 cycles. TCRdb ran MiXCR on the 5' RACE reads and lists one entry per CDR3 protein. The sample lists around 800,000 distinct CDR3 sequences, about 55% occurring once. CDR3 length: 14 amino acids. V lost 2 bases and J 2 bases, leaving 9 bases between the germline ends. Germline V gene sequence: CDR1 MGHRA, CDR2 YSYEKL. Source material: blood. The chain joins TRBV4-1 to TRBJ2-5, with no clear D. This TCR came from an elderly man in good health. The CDR3 DNA reads as TGCGCCAGCAGCCAACCGATGGGGCAAGAGACCCAGTACTTC. Its translation: CASSQPMGQETQYF.